Presented here are 12 T cell receptor beta chains from one specimen sequenced in a study of long-term antiretroviral therapy in people with HIV. Researchers report immunoSEQ v3.0 was run at survey level. Some clones are missing from TCRdb's copy, which holds only in-frame ones; the method was immunoSEQ multiplex PCR. Of tens of thousands of clones listed, 86% are singletons. The sample was unsorted PBMCs, taken 1.3 years after starting antiretroviral therapy. Receptor source: a man in his 60s with HIV.

This sequence joins TRBV10-2 and TRBJ2-7, with TRBD2 matching over 7 bases. J gave up 4 bases and V 6 bases, and 9 bases lay outside the gene matches. This CDR3 has 14 amino acids. Germline V gene data show CDR1 as WSHSY and CDR2 as SAAADI. The CDR3 region has the DNA TGCGCCAGCAGAGACAGCGGGAAACCGTACGAGCAGTACTTC. Amino acids: CASRDSGKPYEQYF.

This chain connects TRBV7-8 to TRBJ2-3; 9 bases align to TRBD2. The V segment lost 0 bases and the J segment 4 bases; nucleotides outside the gene matches: 5. CDR3 size: 16 residues. CDR1 and CDR2 from the germline V gene are SGHVS and FQNEAQ. The CDR3 DNA is TGTGCCAGCAGCTTAGCGGCGGGAGGGCCGTCAGATACGCAGTATTTT. Encoded protein: CASSLAAGGPSDTQYF.

This clone has a handful of counts. This chain links TRBV10-3 with TRBJ1-3, with D possibly TRBD1 on 5 matching bases. The germline gives CDR1 ENHRY, CDR2 SYGVKD. Deletions cut 2 bases from V and 0 bases from J, with 8 bases between. This CDR3 is 15 amino acids long. The CDR3 DNA sequence: TGTGCCATCAGTGAGGGGGACGTCTCTGGAAACACCATATATTTT. Translating it yields CAISEGDVSGNTIYF.

The chain couples TRBV15 to TRBJ1-2; D may be TRBD1 (5 bases). CDR1 is LNHNV, CDR2 YYDKDF, per germline (reference sequence). The CDR3 is 13 residues long. Trimming left V 5 bases short and J 6 bases short, with 13 bases between. The CDR3 reads CATSSRTNDGYTF. In nucleotides, the CDR3 is TGTGCCACCAGCTCCCGGACAAACGATGGCTACACCTTC.

The chain joins TRBV10-3 to TRBJ2-3, with TRBD2 identical over 8 bases. Germline loops: CDR1 ENHRY, CDR2 SYGVKD. The CDR3 has 17 amino acids. V was clipped by 2 bases and J by 2 bases; unmatched bases: 9. The CDR3 spells CAISEVRGGPSTDTQYF. CDR3 nucleotides: TGTGCCATCAGTGAGGTCCGCGGGGGGCCTTCCACAGATACGCAGTATTTT.

J is TRBJ2-2 and V is TRBV4-3; 7 nucleotides match TRBD2. The CDR3 length is 16 residues. J lost 4 bases, V lost 0 bases, and 5 bases had no gene match. Germline V gene sequence: CDR1 LGHNA, CDR2 YSLEER. CDR3 sequence reads: CASSQDAGGSTGELFF. The CDR3 nucleotides are TGCGCCAGCAGCCAAGATGCGGGCGGGAGCACCGGGGAGCTGTTTTTT.

The V and J genes are TRBV19 and TRBJ2-3; tentative D call: TRBD1 (5 bases). This CDR3 is 12 amino acids long. Between the trimmed V and J ends, which lost 3 bases and 8 bases, there was a span of 9 bases. The germline V gene has CDR1 LNHDA and CDR2 SQIVND (reference sequence). CDR3 sequence reads: CASSMGPSTQYF. CDR3 DNA sequence: TGTGCCAGTAGTATGGGGCCTTCTACGCAGTATTTT.

The CDR3 is CASSSLGLTGELFF. The CDR3 region has the DNA TGTGCCAGCAGCTCTTTGGGGCTAACCGGGGAGCTGTTTTTT. The chain employs TRBV11-1 and TRBJ2-2; the D gene is possibly TRBD1 (5 bases). Germline lookup yields CDR1 SGHAT and CDR2 FQDESV (reference sequence). V lost 4 bases, J lost 5 bases, and 11 bases lay in between. CDR3 size: 14 residues. The full variable domain, its missing parts supplied by reference TRBV11-1 and TRBJ2-2, is EAEVAQSPRYKITEKSQAVAFWCDPISGHATLYWYRQILGQGPELLVQFQDESVVDDSQLPKDRFSAERLKGVDSTLKIQPAELGDSAMYLCASSSLGLTGELFFGEGSRLTVL.

The rearrangement joins TRBV5-1 to TRBJ2-5; the match to TRBD1 covers 7 bases. The CDR3 length is 14 residues. CDR1 SGHRS and CDR2 YFSETQ come from the germline V gene. Trimming at V came to 6 bases and at J to 0 bases, leaving 5 bases not matched to a gene. CDR3: CASTFGQDQETQYF. The CDR3 nucleotides are TGCGCCAGCACATTCGGACAGGACCAAGAGACCCAGTACTTC.

This clone showed up just once. The chain recombines TRBV4-1 with TRBJ1-1, with D hard to call. This CDR3 has 13 amino acids. V lost 3 bases and J 3 bases, leaving 8 bases between the germline ends. The germline V gene encodes CDR1 MGHRA and CDR2 YSYEKL. The CDR3 bases are TGCGCCAGCAGCCAGAGCCCCGACACTGAAGCTTTCTTT. It codes for CASSQSPDTEAFF.

The chain links TRBV18 to TRBJ2-2, with D maybe TRBD1 (6 bases). This CDR3 region has 14 residues. Germline V CDR1 and CDR2: KGHSH, LQKENI. Trimming cost V 3 bases and J 8 bases, with 13 bases left between them. CDR3 region: CASSPNRVQGELFF. The CDR3 DNA follows: TGTGCCAGCTCACCTAACAGGGTCCAAGGGGAGCTGTTTTTT.

This chain uses TRBV4-3 with TRBJ2-1, with 13 bases fitting TRBD2. The length of the CDR3 is 19 residues. Germline values: CDR1 LGHNA, CDR2 YSLEER. V shed 0 bases and J 7 bases; nucleotides not matched to a gene: 12. This CDR3 reads CASSQERTSGGPFGNEQFF. CDR3 coding DNA: TGCGCCAGCAGCCAAGAAAGGACTAGCGGGGGTCCTTTTGGAAATGAGCAGTTCTTC.